This TCR beta chain comes out of a study of cytomegalovirus exposure and HLA in healthy donors. Across the whole study: Earlier sequencing of about 179 million T cells yielded nearly 120 million unique TCR beta sequences. Membership in the Caucasian-associated ancestry cluster was found for 81% of about 430 genotyped donors. General study points: About 90% or about 30% of the time was how often most TCR beta V segments were productive, according to an earlier analysis.

Both 60 Vbeta primers and 13 Jbeta primers went into the PCR. The protocol was immunoSEQ multiplex PCR, while the TCRdb copy is restricted to in-frame clones and leaves out a portion. This repertoire shows about 230,000 clones, 85% to 90% found once; its top ten account for about 1%. Per germline, CDR1 SGDLS and CDR2 YYNGEE. This CDR3 spans 15 amino acids. In regard to this clone: The antigen is not known. One end of the junction does not line up with germline, which may come from a read error.

The chain uses TRBV9 and TRBJ2-1; 11 positions agree with TRBD2. Source material: PBMCs. The receptor was isolated from a woman younger than 35 in good health and CMV-seronegative. CDR3 residues: CASRVAGGPYNEQFF. In DNA form, the CDR3 reads TGTGCCAGCAGGGTAGCGGGAGGGCCATACAATGAGCAGTTCTTC.